Sequencing of this TCR beta chain was carried out in a study of cytomegalovirus exposure and HLA in healthy donors. Turning to this clone: Its antigen is unknown.

Study observations and caveats: The authors later found TCR association rates varying by HLA locus, with DRB1 most and HLA-C fewest. The study found most TCR sequences rare, yet found some public TCRs in many donors. Later on, an analysis found that several of the most significant clusters appeared to be linked to common viral pathogens, which included parvovirus B19.

Whereas donors were nominally healthy upon sampling, unrecorded immune exposures were probable. The PCR ran on 60 Vbeta and 13 Jbeta primers. Generated by immunoSEQ multiplex PCR, the TCRdb table keeps only in-frame clones and is missing some. The sample consists of 150,000 to 200,000 clones, about an eighth of them appearing once. The receptor comes from a man aged 45 to 65 in good health and CMV-seropositive. Sequencing was carried out using PBMCs.

The CDR3 loop reads CASRLAETQYF. The CDR3 nucleotides are TGTGCCAGCCGGTTAGCAGAGACCCAGTACTTC. The chain combines TRBV6-1 with TRBJ2-5; no clear D. This CDR3 is 11 amino acids long. The germline V gene has CDR1 MNHNS and CDR2 SASEGT. V lost 8 bases and J lost 4, with 8 bases in between.